These 27 T cell receptor beta chains originate from one sample sequenced in a study of T cells in Graves' hyperthyroidism and ophthalmopathy. Template material for amplifying TCR beta CDR3 regions consisted of RNA transcripts. HTBI primers drove first-round RT-PCR of the TCR CDR3. MiXCR was run by TCRdb on the multiplex PCR reads, yielding one entry per CDR3 protein. The sample comprises 90,000 to 120,000 distinct CDR3 sequences, roughly 15% of which are singletons, and 35% to 45% rests with the top ten. Sequencing used blood. These receptor sequences come from a woman in her fifties or sixties with Graves' hyperthyroidism.

At least ten counts were recorded for this clonotype. The chain is built from TRBV20-1 and TRBJ2-1, with TRBD2 identical over 10 bases. Germline V gene sequence: CDR1 DFQATT, CDR2 SNEGSKA (reference sequence). V trimming: 6 bases; J trimming: 2 bases; junction bases outside the gene matches: 1. The CDR3 has 13 residues. CDR3 bases: TGCAGTGCAACTAGCGGGACCTACAATGAGCAGTTCTTC. Translated, it gives CSATSGTYNEQFF.

This clonotype was observed a single time. A much larger clone is a single base away; this may be a read error. V usage is TRBV10-2 and J usage is TRBJ2-1, with TRBD1 identical over 9 bases. The better agreement between TRBJ2-7 and the DNA end casts doubt on the J call. Germline V gives CDR1 WSHSY, CDR2 SAAADI. This CDR3 is built from 15 residues. In DNA, the CDR3 is TGCGCCAGCAGGATACAGGGGGCGACCTACAATGAGCAGTACTTC. This encodes CASRIQGATYNEQYF.

The chain links TRBV20-1 to TRBJ2-2; 12 bases map to TRBD2. The V and J ends lost 1 base and 1 base, in that order; junction bases with no gene match: 4. Germline lookup yields CDR1 DFQATT and CDR2 SNEGSKA (reference sequence). The CDR3 is made up of 17 amino acids. The DNA of the CDR3 is TGCAGTGCTAGAGGACGACTAGCGGGAGTGAACACCGGGGAGCTGTTTTTT. Protein sequence: CSARGRLAGVNTGELFF.

The J gene is TRBJ1-2, the V gene TRBV7-2; D is unresolved. The CDR3 is 15 residues long. V lost 2 bases, J lost 5 bases, and 15 bases lay in between. Germline V gene lookup returns CDR1 SGHTA and CDR2 FQGNSA. CDR3 amino acids: CASSLSPLRVYGYTF. The CDR3 DNA sequence: TGTGCCAGCAGCTTAAGCCCCTTGAGGGTTTATGGCTACACCTTC.

This clonotype was counted ten times or more. The genes are TRBV2 and TRBJ1-5, with 10 bases identical to TRBD1. V lost 4 bases, J lost 2 bases, and 2 bases stayed unmatched. Per germline, CDR1 SNHLY and CDR2 FYNNEI. CDR3 length: 15 residues. As DNA, the CDR3 is TGTGCCAGCAGTGGGGACAGGGGAGGCAATCAGCCCCAGCATTTT. Residues: CASSGDRGGNQPQHF. Complete variable domain (other parts from reference TRBV2 and TRBJ1-5): EPEVTQTPSHQVTQMGQEVILRCVPISNHLYFYWYRQILGQKVEFLVSFYNNEISEKSEIFDDQFSVERPDGSNFTLKIRSTKLEDSAMYFCASSGDRGGNQPQHFGDGTRLSIL.

This clonotype has at least ten counts. The CDR3, as DNA: TGCGCCAGCAGCCAACTAGCGGGAGGAACGATCGAGCAGTACTTC. Translating gives CASSQLAGGTIEQYF. The chain is built from TRBV4-1 and TRBJ2-7, with TRBD2 matching 11 bases. The V gene's germline CDR1 is MGHRA and CDR2 YSYEKL. The CDR3 is 15 amino acids. V lost 2 bases and J lost 6; bases outside the gene matches: 6.

Details on this clonotype: A read error may explain this, as a much larger clone is one base away. This sequence joins TRBV4-1 and TRBJ2-2, with 7 bases identical to TRBD1. The CDR3 runs to 16 residues. Germline values: CDR1 MGHRA, CDR2 YSYEKL. Here the CDR3 reads CASSHLTGSNTGELLF. The CDR3 region has the DNA TGCGCCAGCAGCCACCTGACAGGGTCGAACACCGGGGAGCTGCTTTTT.

The genes are TRBV5-4 and TRBJ1-1, with unresolved D. The ends were cut back, 3 bases at V and 4 bases at J, with 16 bases in the middle. CDR3 size: 15 residues. The germline gives CDR1 SGHNT, CDR2 YYREEE (reference sequence). The CDR3 here is CASSSDLYMGTEAFF. The CDR3 nucleotides read TGTGCCAGCAGCTCTGACCTCTATATGGGCACTGAAGCTTTCTTT. Full variable domain (rest looked up from reference TRBV5-4 and TRBJ1-1): ETGVTQSPTHLIKTRGQQVTLRCSSQSGHNTVSWYQQALGQGPQFIFQYYREEENGRGNFPPRFSGLQFPNYSSELNVNALELDDSALYLCASSSDLYMGTEAFFGQGTRLTVV.

This clonotype was found many times. This chain joins TRBV18 and TRBJ2-2; 8 nucleotides line up with TRBD2. J gave up 2 bases and V 3 bases, and 11 bases lay outside the gene matches. Germline lookup yields CDR1 KGHSH and CDR2 LQKENI. CDR3 length: 18 residues. The CDR3 sequence is CASSPRSGGRSNTGELFF. The CDR3, as DNA: TGTGCCAGCTCACCGAGGAGTGGCGGGAGGTCAAACACCGGGGAGCTGTTTTTT.

In its sample, this clonotype was seen many times. The chain is built from TRBV28 and TRBJ2-5, with unresolved D. The CDR3 length is 12 residues. Trimming left V 7 bases short and J 5 bases short, with 11 bases between. Germline CDR1 is MDHEN and CDR2 is SYDVKM. The CDR3 region is CASTIDGETQYF. The CDR3 coding sequence is TGTGCCAGCACCATTGACGGCGAGACCCAGTACTTC.

This clonotype was recorded at least ten times. The chain couples TRBV28 to TRBJ2-1, with unresolved D. Trimming left V 6 bases short and J 0 bases short, with 12 bases between. Germline CDR1 reads MDHEN; CDR2 reads SYDVKM. The CDR3 spans 15 residues. CDR3 amino acids: CASSADSNSYNEQFF. In nucleotides, the CDR3 is TGTGCCAGCAGCGCTGACTCGAACTCCTACAATGAGCAGTTCTTC.

This clonotype was detected ten times or more. The CDR3 DNA sequence: TGCAGTGCTATCGACCAGAGCACAGATACGCAGTATTTT. This codes for CSAIDQSTDTQYF. J is TRBJ2-3 and V is TRBV20-1; the D is unclear. Per the germline V gene, CDR1 is DFQATT and CDR2 is SNEGSKA (reference sequence). V dropped 4 bases and J dropped 0 bases, with 8 bases sitting between them. The CDR3 totals 13 residues.

This clonotype was recorded at least ten times. This sequence joins TRBV6-5 and TRBJ2-7; no clear D gene. Between the trimmed V and J ends, which lost 2 bases and 0 bases, there was a span of 8 bases. Germline loops: CDR1 MNHEY, CDR2 SVGAGI. This CDR3 spans 14 amino acids. The CDR3, as DNA: TGTGCCAGCAGTTACGCGGACGTCTCCTACGAGCAGTACTTC. It translates to CASSYADVSYEQYF.

This clonotype came up many times. J is TRBJ2-1 and V is TRBV27; 9 bases are shared with TRBD2. The J segment lost 2 bases and the V segment lost 5 bases, leaving 4 bases of the junction unmatched. Germline values: CDR1 MNHEY, CDR2 SMNVEV (reference sequence). This CDR3 contains 15 residues. The CDR3 nucleotides read TGTGCCAGCAGTGCTGGGACTAGCCCCTACAATGAGCAGTTCTTC. It encodes CASSAGTSPYNEQFF.

This clonotype was detected many times. V is TRBV19 and J is TRBJ2-3; 10 bases line up with TRBD2. This CDR3 has 15 residues. CDR1 LNHDA and CDR2 SQIVND come from the germline V gene (reference sequence). J lost 1 base, V lost 6 bases, and 4 bases had no gene match. The CDR3 DNA sequence: TGTGCCAGTAGCCCACTAGCGGGGCGCACAGATACGCAGTATTTT. Amino acids: CASSPLAGRTDTQYF.

This clonotype showed up many times. This rearrangement joins TRBV4-1 to TRBJ2-7; D gene unclear. CDR1 MGHRA and CDR2 YSYEKL come from the germline V gene. This CDR3 comprises 13 residues. Trimming stripped 1 base from V and 7 bases from J, with 11 bases between. CDR3 nucleotides: TGCGCCAGCAGCCAAGTATCGAGCCGTGAGCAGTACTTC. It encodes CASSQVSSREQYF.

This chain links TRBV27 with TRBJ2-6, with TRBD1 identical over 7 bases. J lost 1 base, V lost 5 bases, and 5 bases had no gene match. This CDR3 comprises 16 residues. Germline V lookup: CDR1 MNHEY, CDR2 SMNVEV (reference sequence). CDR3 sequence reads: CASSATGSSGANVLTF. In nucleotides, the CDR3 is TGTGCCAGCAGTGCGACAGGGTCTTCTGGGGCCAACGTCCTGACTTTC.

Many counts were recorded for this clonotype. The chain recombines TRBV29-1 with TRBJ1-1; no clear D. V was trimmed by 6 bases and J by 3 bases, leaving 17 bases between them. The CDR3 length is 14 residues. Per germline, CDR1 SQVTM and CDR2 ANQGSEA. The CDR3 loop reads CSVQRVLGDTEAFF. In DNA, the CDR3 is TGCAGCGTCCAGCGTGTTTTGGGCGACACTGAAGCTTTCTTT.

This clonotype was counted many times. This chain links TRBV30 with TRBJ1-1; no firm D call. There are 13 residues in the CDR3. CDR1 and CDR2 from the germline V gene are GTSNPN and SVGIG (reference sequence). V was shortened by 0 bases and J by 4 bases, with 9 bases between the two germline ends. CDR3 region: CAWSVPRPTEAFF. In DNA, the CDR3 is TGTGCCTGGAGTGTACCCCGGCCCACTGAAGCTTTCTTT. Combining the CDR3 with reference TRBV30 and TRBJ1-1 gives the whole variable domain SQTIHQWPATLVQPVGSPLSLECTVEGTSNPNLYWYRQAAGRGLQLLFYSVGIGQISSEVPQNLSASRPQDRQFILSSKKLLLSDSGFYLCAWSVPRPTEAFFGQGTRLTVV.

The chain joins TRBV28 to TRBJ2-1; 10 bases are a match to TRBD2. The germline gives CDR1 MDHEN, CDR2 SYDVKM. The CDR3 extends over 19 amino acids. V lost 3 bases to trimming and J lost 0 bases; unmatched junction nucleotides: 11. CDR3 nucleotide sequence: TGTGCCAGCAGTTTTTTTCTAGCGGGAGATTATAGCTCCTACAATGAGCAGTTCTTC. Its translation is CASSFFLAGDYSSYNEQFF.

The CDR3 is CASSSRIQGAGNTIYF. As DNA, the CDR3 is TGTGCCAGCAGCTCCCGAATACAGGGCGCTGGAAACACCATATATTTT. The chain joins TRBV7-9 to TRBJ1-3, with D maybe TRBD1 (6 bases). CDR3 length equals 16 residues. Germline V gives CDR1 SEHNR, CDR2 FQNEAQ (reference sequence). Between the trimmed V and J ends, which lost 4 bases and 2 bases, there was a span of 15 bases.

This clonotype has a count of ten or more. The rearrangement joins TRBV7-8 to TRBJ2-1, with D perhaps TRBD1 (6 bases). The CDR3 length is 17 residues. V lost 1 base to trimming and J lost 3 bases, with 16 bases between them. The V gene's germline CDR1 is SGHVS and CDR2 FQNEAQ. The CDR3 nucleotides are TGTGCCAGCAGCTTAGTGGGGGCCTCTATCTTCTACAATGAGCAGTTCTTC. This encodes CASSLVGASIFYNEQFF.

The chain employs TRBV12-3 or TRBV12-4 and TRBJ2-1, with TRBD2 matching over 8 bases. The CDR3 totals 14 residues. The V segment lost 5 bases and the J segment 7 bases; nucleotides outside the gene matches: 7. The CDR3 here is CASSPPGLVNEQFF. CDR3 nucleotides: TGTGCCAGCAGTCCCCCGGGACTAGTTAATGAGCAGTTCTTC.

This clonotype was seen at least ten times. The genes are TRBV5-1 and TRBJ2-5; 11 bases match TRBD1. The CDR3 has 15 residues. Per germline, CDR1 SGHRS and CDR2 YFSETQ. J was trimmed by 1 base and V by 4 bases; bases with no gene match: 3. The CDR3 spells CASSKDRGRQETQYF. The CDR3 nucleotides read TGCGCCAGCAGCAAGGACAGGGGGCGCCAAGAGACCCAGTACTTC.

The chain combines TRBV20-1 with TRBJ2-3; D gene uncertain. This CDR3 contains 14 residues. The germline V gene has CDR1 DFQATT and CDR2 SNEGSKA (reference sequence). The V end was cut by 4 bases, the J end by 5 bases, with 16 bases between. The CDR3 DNA reads TGCAGTGCTATCCCCCCTAGGGTGAGAGATACGCAGTATTTT. Translating gives CSAIPPRVRDTQYF.

The table lists this clonotype with many counts. This chain links TRBV5-1 with TRBJ2-2; D could derive from TRBD1 or TRBD2 (5 bases each). Germline V gene sequence: CDR1 SGHRS, CDR2 YFSETQ. Trimming pared 4 bases from V and 4 bases from J, leaving 17 bases between. This CDR3 spans 16 amino acids. The CDR3 loop is CASSNPGTTFTGELFF. CDR3 in DNA: TGCGCCAGCAGCAACCCAGGGACGACGTTCACCGGGGAGCTGTTTTTT.

Notes on this clonotype: A clone one base away is much larger, so this may be a read error. The chain has TRBV12-3 or TRBV12-4 and TRBJ1-2, with D possibly TRBD1 on 6 matching bases. This CDR3 region has 13 residues. Trimming took off 8 bases at V and 3 bases at J, with 13 bases between the two ends. CDR3 loop: CASREQGDYGYTF. The CDR3 nucleotides are TGTGCCAGCCGGGAACAGGGAGACTATGGCTACACCTTC.